Below, one T cell receptor beta chain is given with its context. Its antigen remains unidentified. The sample is drawn from a study of cytomegalovirus exposure and HLA in healthy donors. The study's findings and limits: For TCR beta chains, V- and J-gene trimming was later linked to a missense DCLRE1C variant.

The length of the CDR3 is 14 residues. CDR1 and CDR2 from the germline V gene are SGHVS and FQNEAQ. Trimming pared 3 bases from V and 9 bases from J, leaving 15 bases between. The PCR employed 60 Vbeta primers together with 13 Jbeta primers. Profiling relied on immunoSEQ multiplex PCR, and the TCRdb table lists in-frame clones only, not all of them. The sample lists over 150,000 clones, 77% occurring once. The chain uses TRBV7-8 and TRBJ2-1; possibly TRBD2 for D (5 bases). The material sequenced was PBMCs. The TCR was taken from a woman aged 25 to 39 in good health and CMV-seropositive. The chain's CDR3 is CASSLARVGSEQFF. The CDR3 region has the DNA TGTGCCAGCAGCTTGGCCCGGGTAGGGAGTGAGCAGTTCTTC.